This passage covers 6 T cell receptor beta chains from one sample sequenced in a study of blood T cells in healthy people across ages. PCR was performed a second time for about 7 to 12 cycles using a sample-barcoded 5' primer and a J-beta primer mix. From the 5' RACE reads, TCRdb called clonotypes with MiXCR, one entry per CDR3 protein. In the table there are about 640,000 distinct CDR3 sequences, 58% of which are singletons. Sequenced sample: blood. The receptor set was obtained from a man in his 60s in good health.

This rearrangement joins TRBV12-3 or TRBV12-4 to TRBJ2-1; 15 bases line up with TRBD2. The CDR3 is 18 amino acids. V dropped 5 bases and J dropped 3; count of bases not matched to a gene: 8. The CDR3 reads CASSGGGLAGGGYNEQFF. DNA for the CDR3: TGTGCCAGCAGTGGCGGGGGACTAGCGGGGGGCGGCTACAATGAGCAGTTCTTC.

This chain connects TRBV3-1 to TRBJ2-3, with TRBD2 identical over 8 bases. The CDR3 sequence is 16 residues long. The germline gives CDR1 LGHDT, CDR2 YNNKEL (reference sequence). V dropped 4 bases and J dropped 4; count of bases not matched to a gene: 10. The CDR3 DNA sequence: TGTGCCAGCAGCCGAGTAGCGGGGCCGGTCGCAGATACGCAGTATTTT. Translated: CASSRVAGPVADTQYF.

The V gene is TRBV29-1, the J gene TRBJ2-1; no definite D call. The germline CDR1 and CDR2 sequences are SQVTM and ANQGSEA. CDR3 length: 12 amino acids. Trimming pared 7 bases from V and 4 bases from J, leaving 11 bases between. CDR3 region: CSGWPGYNEQFF. The CDR3, as DNA: TGCAGCGGGTGGCCCGGTTACAATGAGCAGTTCTTC.

The sample holds one count of this clonotype. The gene calls are TRBV6-1 and TRBJ2-7; no reliable D call. V was trimmed by 4 bases and J by 0 bases, leaving 10 bases between them. The CDR3 loop spans 14 amino acids. The germline V gene encodes CDR1 MNHNS and CDR2 SASEGT. The CDR3, as DNA: TGTGCCAGCAGTGGAGTCACGAGCTCCTACGAGCAGTACTTC. Residues: CASSGVTSSYEQYF.

V and J are TRBV21-1 and TRBJ2-1; TRBD1, the table's D call, lacks a check against the DNA. TRBV21-1 is an annotated pseudogene. This CDR3 is built from 17 residues. The CDR3 loop is CASSKAHKGQGGNEQFF. In DNA, the CDR3 is TGTGCCAGCAGCAAAGCTCATAAGGGACAGGGTGGTAATGAGCAGTTCTTC.

The CDR3 DNA is TGTGCCAGCAGCCCATCCCCACAGGGGGGGACCCAGTACTTC. Its protein product is CASSPSPQGGTQYF. The rearrangement joins TRBV7-7 to TRBJ2-5; TRBD1 agrees at 8 bases. V shed 5 bases and J 7 bases; nucleotides not matched to a gene: 9. The CDR3 runs 14 residues. Germline assignment: CDR1 SSHAT and CDR2 FNYEAQ (reference sequence).